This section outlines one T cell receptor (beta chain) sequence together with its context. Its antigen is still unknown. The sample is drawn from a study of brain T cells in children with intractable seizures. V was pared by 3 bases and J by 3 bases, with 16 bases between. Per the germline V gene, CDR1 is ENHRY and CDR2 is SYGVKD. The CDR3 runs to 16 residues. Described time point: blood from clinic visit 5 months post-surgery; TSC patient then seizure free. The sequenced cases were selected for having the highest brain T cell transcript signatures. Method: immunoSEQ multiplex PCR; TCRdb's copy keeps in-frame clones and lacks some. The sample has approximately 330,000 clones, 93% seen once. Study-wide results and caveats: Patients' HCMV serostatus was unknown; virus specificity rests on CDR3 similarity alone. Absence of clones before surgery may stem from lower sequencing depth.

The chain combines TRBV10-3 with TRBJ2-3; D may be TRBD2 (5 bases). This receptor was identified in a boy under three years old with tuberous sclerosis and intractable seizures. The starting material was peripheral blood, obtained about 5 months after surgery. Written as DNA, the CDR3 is TGTGCCATCAGTGAAGTCCCAGGACTTAGTACAGATACGCAGTATTTT. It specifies CAISEVPGLSTDTQYF.